These 3 T cell receptor beta chains came from one sample sequenced in a study of response to subunit inactivated influenza vaccine. Via MiXCR, TCRdb re-called the RT-PCR reads, giving one row per CDR3 protein. Of hundreds of thousands of distinct CDR3 sequences detected, 9.5% to 13% appear once; the ten largest clones hold roughly 12%. Here the sequenced sample was PBMCs from blood, taken roughly 6 weeks after vaccination. Source of these receptors: a man between 45 and 60 years old who received an inactivated influenza vaccine.

This clonotype was found a few times. This chain links TRBV28 with TRBJ2-2; D not certain. The germline V and J ends were trimmed by 3 bases and 0 bases, with 11 bases remaining between them. In germline, CDR1 is MDHEN, CDR2 SYDVKM. The CDR3 is 16 residues long. CDR3 DNA: TGTGCCAGCAGTTTGGTTTCCAGCGCGAACACCGGGGAGCTGTTTTTT. Amino acid sequence: CASSLVSSANTGELFF.

The sample holds a few counts of this clonotype. The V and J genes are TRBV6-2 or TRBV6-3 and TRBJ2-1, with 9 bases matching TRBD1. Germline V CDR1 and CDR2: MNHEY, SVGEGT. Losses at the gene ends were 5 bases for V and 9 bases for J; bases not matched to a gene: 14. CDR3 length: 16 residues. CDR3: CASSRSGTGYYGEQFF. CDR3 nucleotide sequence: TGTGCCAGCAGTCGGTCCGGGACAGGGTACTACGGTGAGCAGTTCTTC.

The chain is built from TRBV7-2 and TRBJ1-6; D perhaps matches TRBD1 (5 bases). V lost 2 bases and J 12 bases, leaving 17 bases between the germline ends. The CDR3 has 15 residues. CDR1 and CDR2 (germline): SGHTA, FQGNSA. DNA of the CDR3: TGTGCCAGCAGCTTAAGGGGCAGGATCCAGGAACCCCTCCACTTT. Protein: CASSLRGRIQEPLHF.